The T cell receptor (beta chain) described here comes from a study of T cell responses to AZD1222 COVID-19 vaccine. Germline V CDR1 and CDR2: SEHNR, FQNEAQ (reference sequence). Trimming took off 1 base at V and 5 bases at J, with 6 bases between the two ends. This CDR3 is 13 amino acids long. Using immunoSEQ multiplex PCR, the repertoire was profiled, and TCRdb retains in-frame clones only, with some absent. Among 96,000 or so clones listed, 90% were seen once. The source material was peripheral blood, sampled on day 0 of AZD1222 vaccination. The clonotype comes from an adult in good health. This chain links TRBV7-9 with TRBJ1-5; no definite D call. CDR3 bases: TGTGCCAGCAGCTTAGGGACGCATCAGCCCCAGCATTTT. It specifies CASSLGTHQPQHF.